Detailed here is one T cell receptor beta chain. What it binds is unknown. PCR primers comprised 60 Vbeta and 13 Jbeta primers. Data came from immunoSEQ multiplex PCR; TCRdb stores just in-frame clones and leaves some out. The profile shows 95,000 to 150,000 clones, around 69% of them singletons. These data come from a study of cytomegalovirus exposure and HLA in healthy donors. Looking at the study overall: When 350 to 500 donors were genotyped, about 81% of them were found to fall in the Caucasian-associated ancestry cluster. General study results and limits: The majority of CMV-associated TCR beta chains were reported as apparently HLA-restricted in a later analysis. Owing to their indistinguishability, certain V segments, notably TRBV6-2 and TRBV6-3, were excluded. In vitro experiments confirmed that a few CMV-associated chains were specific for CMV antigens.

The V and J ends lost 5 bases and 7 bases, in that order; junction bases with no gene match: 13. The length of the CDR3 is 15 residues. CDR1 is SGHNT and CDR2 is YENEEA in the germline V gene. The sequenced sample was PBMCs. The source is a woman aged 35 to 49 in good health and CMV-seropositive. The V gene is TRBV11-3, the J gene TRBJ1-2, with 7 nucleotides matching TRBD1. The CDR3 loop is CASSAISRGDGGYTF. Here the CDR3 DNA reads TGTGCCAGCAGCGCGATCAGCAGGGGGGACGGTGGCTACACCTTC.